These 26 T cell receptor beta chains were all obtained from the same sample, sequenced in a study of shared clonotypes between healthy human individuals. The data were produced by immunoSEQ multiplex PCR, yet TCRdb's version contains in-frame clones alone and is incomplete. The table has hundreds of thousands of clones, around 97% seen once. Sequenced input: naive CD4+ T cells sorted from blood. Noted subset: CD45RA+ positively selected. The receptors stem from a woman aged 25 to 39 in good health.

The rearrangement uses TRBV6-1 and TRBJ2-3; tentatively, D is TRBD1 (6 bases). The CDR3 loop spans 13 amino acids. Between the trimmed V and J ends, which lost 4 bases and 5 bases, there was a span of 10 bases. CDR1 MNHNS and CDR2 SASEGT come from the germline V gene. The CDR3 region has the DNA TGTGCCAGCAGTGTGAGAGGGGGAGATACGCAGTATTTT. It encodes CASSVRGGDTQYF.

This rearrangement joins TRBV27 to TRBJ1-5; 9 bases align to TRBD1. CDR3 length equals 14 residues. Germline V lookup: CDR1 MNHEY, CDR2 SMNVEV (reference sequence). Germline trimming cut 6 bases from V and 4 bases from J; bases unmatched to any gene: 4. The CDR3 DNA reads TGTGCCAGCAGCGGGACAGGGAAAAATCAGCCCCAGCATTTT. Amino acids: CASSGTGKNQPQHF.

The chain has TRBV28 and TRBJ2-5; 7 bases match TRBD1. V was pared by 5 bases and J by 3 bases, with 6 bases of the junction left unmatched. The length of the CDR3 is 14 residues. The germline gives CDR1 MDHEN, CDR2 SYDVKM. The DNA of the CDR3 is TGTGCCAGCAGTCCCCCCGGGACAGAAGAGACCCAGTACTTC. Protein: CASSPPGTEETQYF.

The chain couples TRBV20-1 to TRBJ2-3; D gene unclear. Germline CDR1 reads DFQATT; CDR2 reads SNEGSKA (reference sequence). Trimming took off 3 bases at V and 7 bases at J, with 8 bases between the two ends. The CDR3 covers 11 residues. The CDR3 DNA is TGCAGTGCTAGGTGGGATTATACGCAGTATTTT. It is translated as CSARWDYTQYF.

This chain links TRBV28 with TRBJ2-7; 8 bases match TRBD2. V dropped 5 bases and J dropped 4; count of bases not matched to a gene: 10. This CDR3 region has 15 residues. The germline gives CDR1 MDHEN, CDR2 SYDVKM. CDR3 protein: CASSLAGSGAYEQYF. The CDR3, as DNA: TGTGCCAGCAGTCTTGCGGGTAGCGGGGCATACGAGCAGTACTTC. Supplemented by reference TRBV28 and TRBJ2-7, the full variable domain reads DVKVTQSSRYLVKRTGEKVFLECVQDMDHENMFWYRQDPGLGLRLIYFSYDVKMKEKGDIPEGYSVSREKKERFSLILESASTNQTSMYLCASSLAGSGAYEQYFGPGTRLTVT.

The rearrangement links TRBV28 to TRBJ1-3; D may be TRBD1 (6 bases). V lost 5 bases and J lost 4, with 21 bases in between. Germline values: CDR1 MDHEN, CDR2 SYDVKM. The CDR3 consists of 17 residues. CDR3 nucleotide sequence: TGTGCCAGCAGTGACAGGACCTTACCCCCTCTCGGAAACACCATATATTTT. This codes for CASSDRTLPPLGNTIYF.

The chain carries TRBV5-1 and TRBJ2-7, with TRBD1 matching over 9 bases. V gave up 0 bases and J gave up 3 bases; unmatched junction bases: 7. The CDR3 runs to 16 residues. Germline CDR1 is SGHRS and CDR2 is YFSETQ. The CDR3 DNA reads TGCGCCAGCAGCTTGGCTCGGGACAGGGCGTACTACGAGCAGTACTTC. Encoded protein: CASSLARDRAYYEQYF.

V is TRBV19 and J is TRBJ2-7; TRBD1 agrees at 8 bases. V was clipped by 6 bases and J by 2 bases; unmatched bases: 15. This CDR3 is 17 amino acids long. Germline-derived CDR1 and CDR2 are LNHDA and SQIVND (reference sequence). In DNA, the CDR3 is TGTGCCAGTAGGGATAAAGGACAGGGCGTTGGGCCCTACGAGCAGTACTTC. This codes for CASRDKGQGVGPYEQYF.

The gene calls are TRBV11-2 and TRBJ2-7; possible D gene TRBD2, 5 bases. The CDR3 sequence is 15 residues long. Trimming removed 0 bases from V and 1 base from J, with 10 bases in between. Looked up from germline, CDR1 is SGHAT and CDR2 is FQNNGV. The CDR3 reads CASSLDIQRSYEQYF. The CDR3 DNA follows: TGTGCCAGCAGCTTAGATATCCAGCGGTCCTACGAGCAGTACTTC. Variable domain in full (rest from reference TRBV11-2 and TRBJ2-7): EAGVAQSPRYKIIEKRQSVAFWCNPISGHATLYWYQQILGQGPKLLIQFQNNGVVDDSQLPKDRFSAERLKGVDSTLKIQPAKLEDSAVYLCASSLDIQRSYEQYFGPGTRLTVT.

Notes on this clone: Relative to the germline gene, one junction end is altered; a read error may explain this. The chain combines TRBV18 with TRBJ2-7; D tentatively fits TRBD1 or TRBD2 (5 bases each). This CDR3 has 16 residues. Germline V CDR1 and CDR2: KGHSH, LQKENI. DNA for the CDR3: TGTGCCAGCTCCCCACCGGGACCGAGACCTACCTACGAGCAGTACTTC. This gives the protein CASSPPGPRPTYEQYF. The whole variable domain, filled in from reference TRBV18 and TRBJ2-7, reads NAGVMQNPRHLVRRRGQEARLRCSPMKGHSHVYWYRQLPEEGLKFMVYLQKENIIDESGMPKERFSAEFPKEGPSILRIQQVVRGDSAAYFCASSPPGPRPTYEQYFGPGTRLTVT.

Only one count was recorded for this clone. The V call is TRBV28, the J call TRBJ1-2; D gene ambiguous. There are 16 residues in the CDR3. Trimming left V 1 base short and J 8 bases short, with 20 bases between. The V gene's germline CDR1 is MDHEN and CDR2 SYDVKM. The DNA for the CDR3 is TGTGCCAGCAGTTTATTTCCGGACTCAGGTTCTGGAGGCTACACCTTC. The encoded protein is CASSLFPDSGSGGYTF.

The chain carries TRBV7-8 and TRBJ2-7; TRBD2 agrees at 12 bases. V shed 1 base and J 3 bases; nucleotides not matched to a gene: 13. The CDR3 sequence is 19 residues long. Looked up from germline, CDR1 is SGHVS and CDR2 is FQNEAQ. CDR3 protein: CASSLEPGLAGPRLYEQYF. The CDR3 DNA follows: TGTGCCAGCAGCTTAGAACCGGGACTAGCGGGCCCGCGACTCTACGAGCAGTACTTC.

V gene TRBV4-1 combines with J gene TRBJ2-1; D gene ambiguous. CDR1 and CDR2 (germline): MGHRA, YSYEKL. The CDR3 runs to 15 residues. Trimming stripped 1 base from V and 10 bases from J, with 17 bases between. The CDR3 here is CASSQVALETREQFF. The CDR3 region has the DNA TGCGCCAGCAGCCAAGTCGCGTTGGAAACGAGGGAGCAGTTCTTC.

V gene TRBV30 combines with J gene TRBJ2-7; D gene unclear. Germline V gene data show CDR1 as GTSNPN and CDR2 as SVGIG (reference sequence). The CDR3 extends over 13 amino acids. Trimming removed 1 base from V and 0 bases from J, with 7 bases in between. The CDR3 nucleotides read TGTGCCTGGAGTGGGTGGGGCTCCTACGAGCAGTACTTC. Translation gives CAWSGWGSYEQYF.

The chain joins TRBV14 to TRBJ2-5; TRBD1 or TRBD2 may be the D gene (5 bases each). The J call is doubtful: the DNA matches TRBJ2-7 better. The germline V gene has CDR1 SGHDN and CDR2 FVKESK. CDR3 length: 13 residues. The CDR3: CASSQVLGVEQYF. DNA of the CDR3: TGTGCCAGCAGCCAAGTCTTGGGGGTCGAGCAGTACTTC.

This clone was detected only once. This chain links TRBV11-2 with TRBJ2-7, with D hard to call. Germline CDR1 and CDR2: SGHAT and FQNNGV. The CDR3 length is 12 residues. V lost 1 base, J lost 2 bases, and 3 bases lay in between. The CDR3 DNA reads TGTGCCAGCAGCTTAGCCCCCTACGAGCAGTACTTC. Residues: CASSLAPYEQYF. Full variable domain (remainder filled in from reference TRBV11-2 and TRBJ2-7): EAGVAQSPRYKIIEKRQSVAFWCNPISGHATLYWYQQILGQGPKLLIQFQNNGVVDDSQLPKDRFSAERLKGVDSTLKIQPAKLEDSAVYLCASSLAPYEQYFGPGTRLTVT.

The chain combines TRBV29-1 with TRBJ2-2; 8 bases match TRBD1. The CDR3 is made up of 12 amino acids. In germline, CDR1 is SQVTM, CDR2 ANQGSEA. V shed 8 bases and J 7 bases; nucleotides not matched to a gene: 6. This CDR3 is CSSYRGDGELFF. The CDR3 bases are TGCAGCTCCTACAGGGGGGACGGGGAGCTGTTTTTT.

The chain is built from TRBV5-1 and TRBJ1-4, with no clear D. Germline V gene lookup returns CDR1 SGHRS and CDR2 YFSETQ. The CDR3 runs to 15 residues. Trimming shortened V by 4 bases and J by 1 base, and 11 bases separated the two germline ends. DNA of the CDR3: TGCGCCAGCAGCCAGCTCACGGGAACTAATGAAAAACTGTTTTTT. This encodes CASSQLTGTNEKLFF.

This chain links TRBV2 with TRBJ1-1; possibly TRBD1 for D (5 bases). From germline, CDR1 is SNHLY and CDR2 FYNNEI. CDR3 size: 13 residues. Trimming removed 6 bases at V and 5 bases at J, with 13 bases between. The CDR3 region is CASRTTEETEAFF. In DNA form, the CDR3 reads TGTGCCAGCAGGACGACAGAGGAGACTGAAGCTTTCTTT.

The CDR3 is CASSRGRNAEAFF. The CDR3 region has the DNA TGTGCCAGCAGCCGGGGGCGCAACGCTGAAGCTTTCTTT. This chain connects TRBV6-5 to TRBJ1-1, with D tentatively TRBD1 (6 bases). From germline, CDR1 is MNHEY and CDR2 SVGAGI. V lost 6 bases and J 6 bases, leaving 14 bases between the germline ends. This CDR3 comprises 13 residues.

The V gene is TRBV4-1, the J gene TRBJ2-3; 8 bases agree with TRBD1. CDR1 and CDR2 from the germline V gene are MGHRA and YSYEKL. The CDR3 has 14 residues. The junction had 7 bases not matched to a gene; V was cut back by 5 bases and J by 6 bases. The CDR3 sequence is CASSSDREVDTQYF. The DNA for the CDR3 is TGCGCCAGCAGCTCGGACAGGGAGGTGGATACGCAGTATTTT.

In its sample, this clone was seen once. V usage is TRBV27 and J usage is TRBJ2-1, with D perhaps TRBD2 (6 bases). Germline CDR1 is MNHEY and CDR2 is SMNVEV (reference sequence). This CDR3 comprises 10 residues. The CDR3 DNA follows: TGTGTTAGCGGCGGCGATGAGCAGTTCTTC. It translates to CVSGGDEQFF.

The chain links TRBV29-1 to TRBJ1-5; 8 bases match TRBD1. The CDR3 has 13 amino acids. Unmatched junction bases numbered 5, after V lost 5 bases and J lost 5 bases. Germline V lookup: CDR1 SQVTM, CDR2 ANQGSEA. The CDR3 nucleotides are TGCAGCGTTTCAGGGGGCTTCGATCAGCCCCAGCATTTT. It codes for CSVSGGFDQPQHF.

The chain recombines TRBV27 with TRBJ1-1, with D possibly being TRBD1 (6 bases). V was shortened by 4 bases and J by 6 bases, with 15 bases between the two germline ends. Germline loops: CDR1 MNHEY, CDR2 SMNVEV (reference sequence). The CDR3 runs 14 residues. CDR3 DNA: TGTGCCAGCAGTTCGGGGGGGGCGGGTTCTGAAGCTTTCTTT. It codes for CASSSGGAGSEAFF.

The genes are TRBV19 and TRBJ2-3; D remains unclear. V was clipped by 8 bases and J by 3 bases, with 18 bases between them. The CDR3 has 15 amino acids. Germline loops: CDR1 LNHDA, CDR2 SQIVND (reference sequence). CDR3 loop: CASASTKLKTDTQYF. The CDR3 DNA follows: TGTGCCAGTGCTTCGACGAAGCTCAAGACAGATACGCAGTATTTT.

This chain joins TRBV6-1 and TRBJ2-3; perhaps TRBD1 as D (6 bases). Germline V gene data show CDR1 as MNHNS and CDR2 as SASEGT. The CDR3 runs to 15 residues. Trimming shortened V by 3 bases and J by 2 bases, and 12 bases separated the two germline ends. Here the CDR3 DNA reads TGTGCCAGCAGTGAGGGACATACTTCCACAGATACGCAGTATTTT. Residues: CASSEGHTSTDTQYF.